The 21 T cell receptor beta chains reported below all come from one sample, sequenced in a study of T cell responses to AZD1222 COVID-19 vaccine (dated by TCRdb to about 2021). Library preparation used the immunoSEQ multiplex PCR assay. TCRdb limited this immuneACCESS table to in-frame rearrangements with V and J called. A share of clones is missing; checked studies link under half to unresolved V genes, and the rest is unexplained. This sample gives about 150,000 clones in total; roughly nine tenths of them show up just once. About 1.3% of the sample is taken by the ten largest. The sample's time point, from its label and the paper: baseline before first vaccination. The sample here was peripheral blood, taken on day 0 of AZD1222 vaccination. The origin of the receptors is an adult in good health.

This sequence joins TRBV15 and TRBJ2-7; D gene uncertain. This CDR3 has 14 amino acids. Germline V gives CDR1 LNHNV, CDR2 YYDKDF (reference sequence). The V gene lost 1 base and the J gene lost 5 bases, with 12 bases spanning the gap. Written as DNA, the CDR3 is TGTGCCACCAGCAGAGTCACTACAGAGGACGAGCAGTACTTC. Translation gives CATSRVTTEDEQYF.

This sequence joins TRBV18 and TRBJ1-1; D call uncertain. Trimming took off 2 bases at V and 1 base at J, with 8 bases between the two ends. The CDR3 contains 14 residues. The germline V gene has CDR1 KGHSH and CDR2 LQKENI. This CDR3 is CASSPSWQNTEAFF. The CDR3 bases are TGTGCCAGCTCACCATCATGGCAGAACACTGAAGCTTTCTTT.

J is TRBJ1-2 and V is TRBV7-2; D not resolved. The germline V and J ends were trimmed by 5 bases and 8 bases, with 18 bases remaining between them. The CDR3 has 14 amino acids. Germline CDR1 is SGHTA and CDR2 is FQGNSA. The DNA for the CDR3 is TGTGCCAGCAGCCCCCGGGTCTCAACGTGGGGCTACACCTTC. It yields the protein CASSPRVSTWGYTF. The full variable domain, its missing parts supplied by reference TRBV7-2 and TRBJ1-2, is GAGVSQSPSNKVTEKGKDVELRCDPISGHTALYWYRQSLGQGLEFLIYFQGNSAPDKSGLPSDRFSAERTGGSVSTLTIQRTQQEDSAVYLCASSPRVSTWGYTFGSGTRLTVV.

This CDR3 reads CASSTGRATNEKLFF. The CDR3 DNA is TGTGCCAGCAGTACAGGACGGGCGACTAATGAAAAACTGTTTTTT. The chain couples TRBV6-9 to TRBJ1-4; tentatively, D is TRBD1 (5 bases). The CDR3 consists of 15 residues. Germline CDR1 reads MNHGY; CDR2 reads SVAAGI. Trimming shortened V by 5 bases and J by 2 bases, and 12 bases separated the two germline ends.

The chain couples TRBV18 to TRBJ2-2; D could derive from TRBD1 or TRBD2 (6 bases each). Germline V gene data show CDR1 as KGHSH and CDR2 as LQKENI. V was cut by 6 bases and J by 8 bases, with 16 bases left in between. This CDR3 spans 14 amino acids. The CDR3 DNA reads TGTGCCAGCTCGGCCCTTCGGGGGCAAGGGGAGCTGTTTTTT. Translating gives CASSALRGQGELFF.

In DNA, the CDR3 is TGTGCCAGCAGTTTATGGGCAGGGGCCAACAGAACTAACTATGGCTACACCTTC. It is translated as CASSLWAGANRTNYGYTF. This chain connects TRBV28 to TRBJ1-2, with D possibly TRBD1 on 6 matching bases. The CDR3 is 18 amino acids. Deletions cut 0 bases from V and 0 bases from J, with 17 bases between. Germline values: CDR1 MDHEN, CDR2 SYDVKM.

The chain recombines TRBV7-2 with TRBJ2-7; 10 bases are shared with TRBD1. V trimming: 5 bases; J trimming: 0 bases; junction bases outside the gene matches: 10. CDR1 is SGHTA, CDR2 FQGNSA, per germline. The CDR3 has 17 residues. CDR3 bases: TGTGCCAGCAGCCTCGCAGGGACAGGGGCCGCCTCCTACGAGCAGTACTTC. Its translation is CASSLAGTGAASYEQYF.

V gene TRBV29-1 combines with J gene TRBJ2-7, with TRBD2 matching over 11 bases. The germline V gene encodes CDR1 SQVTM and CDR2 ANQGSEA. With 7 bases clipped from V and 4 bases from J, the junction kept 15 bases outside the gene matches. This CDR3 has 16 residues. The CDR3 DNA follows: TGCAGCGCTTTGGGGATCCATAGCGGGAGGGCTTACGAGCAGTACTTC. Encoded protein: CSALGIHSGRAYEQYF.

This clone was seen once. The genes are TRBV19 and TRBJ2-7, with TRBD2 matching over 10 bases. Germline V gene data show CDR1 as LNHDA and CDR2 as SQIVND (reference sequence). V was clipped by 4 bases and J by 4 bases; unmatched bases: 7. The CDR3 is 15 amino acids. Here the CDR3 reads CASSSLAGVGYEQYF. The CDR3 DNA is TGTGCCAGTAGTAGCCTAGCGGGAGTAGGGTACGAGCAGTACTTC.

The CDR3 DNA follows: TGTGCCAGCAGCTTATCTCCCGGGACAGGGAATGAGCAGTTCTTC. Protein product: CASSLSPGTGNEQFF. The chain employs TRBV7-3 and TRBJ2-1, with 9 nucleotides matching TRBD1. CDR1 SGHTA and CDR2 FQGTGA come from the germline V gene. The V and J ends lost 2 bases and 7 bases, in that order; junction bases with no gene match: 6. The CDR3 is 15 amino acids.

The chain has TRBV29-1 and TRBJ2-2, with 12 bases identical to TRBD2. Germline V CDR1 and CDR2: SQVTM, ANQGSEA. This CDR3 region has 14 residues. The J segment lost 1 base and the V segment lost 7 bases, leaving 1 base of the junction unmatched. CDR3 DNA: TGCAGCGCTAGCGGGGGGGTGAACACCGGGGAGCTGTTTTTT. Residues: CSASGGVNTGELFF.

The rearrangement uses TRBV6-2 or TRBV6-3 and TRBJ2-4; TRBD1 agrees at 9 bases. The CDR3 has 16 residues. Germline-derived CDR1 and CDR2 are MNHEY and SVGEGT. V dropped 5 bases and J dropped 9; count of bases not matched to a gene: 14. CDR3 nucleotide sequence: TGTGCCAGCAGTCACACAGGGGGCGCGGGGCGTAGCATTCAGTACTTC. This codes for CASSHTGGAGRSIQYF.

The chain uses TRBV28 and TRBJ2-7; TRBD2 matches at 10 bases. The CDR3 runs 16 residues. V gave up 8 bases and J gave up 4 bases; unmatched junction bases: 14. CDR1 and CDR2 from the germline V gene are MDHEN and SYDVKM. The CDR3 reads CASRGSIAGGSYEQYF. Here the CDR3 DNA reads TGTGCCAGCCGGGGGTCCATAGCGGGAGGCTCTTACGAGCAGTACTTC.

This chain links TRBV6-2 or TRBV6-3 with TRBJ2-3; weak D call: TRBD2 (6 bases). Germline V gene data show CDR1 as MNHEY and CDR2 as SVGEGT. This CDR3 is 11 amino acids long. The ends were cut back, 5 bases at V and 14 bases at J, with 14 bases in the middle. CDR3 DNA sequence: TGTGCCAGCAGTCACGGGACTTGGGCGTATTTT. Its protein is CASSHGTWAYF.

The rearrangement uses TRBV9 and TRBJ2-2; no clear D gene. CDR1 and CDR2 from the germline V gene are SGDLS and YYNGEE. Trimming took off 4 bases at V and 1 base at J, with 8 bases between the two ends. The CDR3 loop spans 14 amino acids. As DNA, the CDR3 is TGTGCCAGCAGCCTAAACAGGAACACCGGGGAGCTGTTTTTT. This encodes CASSLNRNTGELFF.

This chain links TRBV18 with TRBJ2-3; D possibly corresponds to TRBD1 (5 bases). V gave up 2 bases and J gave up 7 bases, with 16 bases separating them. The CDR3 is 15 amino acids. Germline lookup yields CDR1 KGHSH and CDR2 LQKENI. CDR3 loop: CASSPASDIGNTQYF. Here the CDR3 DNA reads TGTGCCAGCTCACCAGCCTCGGACATTGGAAATACGCAGTATTTT.

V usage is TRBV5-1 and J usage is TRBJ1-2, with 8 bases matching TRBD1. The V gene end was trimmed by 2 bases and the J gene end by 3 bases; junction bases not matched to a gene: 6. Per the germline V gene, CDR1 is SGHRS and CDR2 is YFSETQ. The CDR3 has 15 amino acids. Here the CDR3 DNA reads TGCGCCAGCAGCTTAAAGGACAGGGCGGACTATGGCTACACCTTC. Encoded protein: CASSLKDRADYGYTF.

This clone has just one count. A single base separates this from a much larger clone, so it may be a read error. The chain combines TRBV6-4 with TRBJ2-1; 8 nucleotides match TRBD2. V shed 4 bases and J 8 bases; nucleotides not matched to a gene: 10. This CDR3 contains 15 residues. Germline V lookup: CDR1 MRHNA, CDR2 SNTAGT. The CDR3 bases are TGTGCCAGCAGTGCGGGCTCGGGGGGGGGCGATGAGCAGTTCTTC. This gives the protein CASSAGSGGGDEQFF.

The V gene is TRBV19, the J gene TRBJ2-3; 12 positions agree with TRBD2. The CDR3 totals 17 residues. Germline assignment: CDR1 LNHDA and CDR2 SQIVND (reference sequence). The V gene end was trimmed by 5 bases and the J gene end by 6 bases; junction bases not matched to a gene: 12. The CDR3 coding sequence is TGTGCCAGTAGTTCCACCGGACTAGCGGGGTTGTGGGATACGCAGTATTTT. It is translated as CASSSTGLAGLWDTQYF.

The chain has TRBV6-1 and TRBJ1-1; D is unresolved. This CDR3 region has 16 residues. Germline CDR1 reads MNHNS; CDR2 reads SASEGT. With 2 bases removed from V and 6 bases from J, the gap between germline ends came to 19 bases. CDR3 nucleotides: TGTGCCAGCAGTGAAATTCCCGCCGATGAGGGCGCTGAAGCTTTCTTT. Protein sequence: CASSEIPADEGAEAFF.

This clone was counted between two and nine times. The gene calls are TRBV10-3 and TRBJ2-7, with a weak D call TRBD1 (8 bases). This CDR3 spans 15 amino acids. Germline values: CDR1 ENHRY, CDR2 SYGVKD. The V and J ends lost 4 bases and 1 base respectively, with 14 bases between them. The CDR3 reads CAISVGGTGSYEQYF. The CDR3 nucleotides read TGTGCCATCAGTGTGGGAGGGACAGGTTCCTACGAGCAGTACTTC.